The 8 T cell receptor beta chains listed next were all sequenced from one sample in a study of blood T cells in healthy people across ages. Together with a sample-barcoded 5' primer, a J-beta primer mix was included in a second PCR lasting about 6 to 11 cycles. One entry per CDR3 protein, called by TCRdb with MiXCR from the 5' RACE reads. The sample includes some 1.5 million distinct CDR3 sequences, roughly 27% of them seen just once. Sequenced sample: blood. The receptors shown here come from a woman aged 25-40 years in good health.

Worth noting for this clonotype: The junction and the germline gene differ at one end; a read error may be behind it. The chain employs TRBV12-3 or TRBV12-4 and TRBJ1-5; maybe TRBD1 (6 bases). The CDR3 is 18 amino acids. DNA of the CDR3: TGTGCCGGCAGCAAAGGAGGGGGTAGGCGGTATAGCAATCAGCCCCAGCATTTT. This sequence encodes CAGSKGGGRRYSNQPQHF.

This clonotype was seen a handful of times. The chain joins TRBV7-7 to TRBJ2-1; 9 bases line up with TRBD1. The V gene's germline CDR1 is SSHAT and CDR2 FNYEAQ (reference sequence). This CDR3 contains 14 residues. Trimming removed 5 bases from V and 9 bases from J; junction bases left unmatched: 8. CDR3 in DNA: TGTGCCAGCAGCGAATACAGGGGGCTGAGTGAGCAGTTCTTC. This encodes CASSEYRGLSEQFF.

CDR3: CASRLVNGSSYEQYF. In DNA, the CDR3 is TGTGCCAGCAGGCTAGTTAACGGGAGCTCCTACGAGCAGTACTTC. This sequence joins TRBV11-2 and TRBJ2-7, with D possibly matching TRBD2 (6 bases). V was pared by 6 bases and J by 0 bases, with 15 bases between. The CDR3 loop spans 15 amino acids. Germline CDR1 is SGHAT and CDR2 is FQNNGV.

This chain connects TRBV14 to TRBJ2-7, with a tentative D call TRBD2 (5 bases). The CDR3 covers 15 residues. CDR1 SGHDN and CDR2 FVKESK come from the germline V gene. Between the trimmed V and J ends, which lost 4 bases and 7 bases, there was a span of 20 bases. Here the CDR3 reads CASSRNRGPYNEQYF. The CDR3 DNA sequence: TGTGCCAGCAGCCGGAACAGAGGGCCCTACAATGAGCAGTACTTC.

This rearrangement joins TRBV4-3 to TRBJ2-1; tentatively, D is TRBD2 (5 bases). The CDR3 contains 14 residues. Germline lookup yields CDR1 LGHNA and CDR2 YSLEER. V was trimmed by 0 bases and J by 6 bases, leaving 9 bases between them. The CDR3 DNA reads TGCGCCAGCAGCCAAGATCGTCGGGGCAATGAGCAGTTCTTC. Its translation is CASSQDRRGNEQFF.

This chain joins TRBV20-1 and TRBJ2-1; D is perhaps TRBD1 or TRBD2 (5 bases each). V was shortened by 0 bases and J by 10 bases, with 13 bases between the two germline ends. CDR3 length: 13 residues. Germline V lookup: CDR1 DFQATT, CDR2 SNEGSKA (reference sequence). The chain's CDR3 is CSARDPRDGEQFF. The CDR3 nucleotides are TGCAGTGCTAGAGACCCCCGGGACGGCGAGCAGTTCTTC.

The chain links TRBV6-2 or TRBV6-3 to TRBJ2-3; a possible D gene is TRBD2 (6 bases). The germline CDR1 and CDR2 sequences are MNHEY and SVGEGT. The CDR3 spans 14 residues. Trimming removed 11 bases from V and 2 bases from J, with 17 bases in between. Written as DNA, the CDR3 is TGTGCCGGACGTCGAGCGGGCGCCACAGATACGCAGTATTTT. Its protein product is CAGRRAGATDTQYF.

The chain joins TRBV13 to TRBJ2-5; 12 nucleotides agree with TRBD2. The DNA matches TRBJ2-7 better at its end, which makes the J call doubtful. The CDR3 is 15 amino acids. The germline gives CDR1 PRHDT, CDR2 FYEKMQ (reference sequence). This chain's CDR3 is CASSRTTSGGDEQYF. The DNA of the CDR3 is TGTGCCAGCAGCCGCACGACTAGCGGGGGCGACGAGCAGTACTTC.